This T cell receptor (beta chain) was observed in a study of post-analysis software for immune sequencing data. Study in general: Patients with relapsing-remitting, secondary progressive and progressive-relapsing multiple sclerosis courses were all represented. Study conclusions and caveats: Controls had lower frequencies than patients of 4 or 5 TRBV segments, which included TRBV5-6, TRBV5-1 and TRBV20-1. Normalized Chao1 diversity was significantly reduced in patients versus controls.

Libraries were made from TCR beta cDNA, and they carried unique molecular identifiers. Input amounts of roughly 0.9 to 10 million T cells were used. These gave about 500,000 cDNA molecules, so each molecule approximated one T cell. A single record per CDR3 protein comes from TCRdb applying MiXCR to the PCR reads. The table has roughly 800,000 distinct CDR3 sequences, roughly 30% seen once. With regard to this clonotype: Its cognate antigen is unknown.

The CDR3 has 16 amino acids. The germline V gene has CDR1 LGHDT and CDR2 YNNKEL (reference sequence). V shed 1 base and J shed 0 bases, with 10 bases lying between them. V usage is TRBV3-1 and J usage is TRBJ2-1, with D unresolved. The sequence was obtained from a girl between 5 and 17 years old with multiple sclerosis. The material sequenced was blood. The CDR3 DNA reads TGTGCCAGCAGCCAAGGTGTATCTAGCTCCTACAATGAGCAGTTCTTC. It encodes CASSQGVSSSYNEQFF.